This TCR beta chain was sequenced during a study of blood T cell repertoires in COVID-19. Profiled with immunoSEQ multiplex PCR; TCRdb holds only in-frame clones, not every one. The sample has approximately 82,000 clones, around four fifths seen once; the top ten hold about 11%. This clone was counted only a few times. The TCR originated in a woman in her 70s with active or convalescent COVID-19. The sequencing sample was made of peripheral blood.

CDR3 protein: CASSAGLFNEKLFF. DNA for the CDR3: TGCGCCAGCAGCGCGGGACTATTTAATGAAAAACTGTTTTTT. This chain uses TRBV5-1 with TRBJ1-4, with TRBD1 as a possible D gene (5 bases). CDR3 size: 14 residues. In germline, CDR1 is SGHRS, CDR2 YFSETQ. Between the trimmed V and J ends, which lost 4 bases and 4 bases, there was a span of 11 bases. The full variable domain, completed using reference TRBV5-1 and TRBJ1-4, is KAGVTQTPRYLIKTRGQQVTLSCSPISGHRSVSWYQQTPGQGLQFLFEYFSETQRNKGNFPGRFSGRQFSNSRSEMNVSTLELGDSALYLCASSAGLFNEKLFFGSGTQLSVL.